The 27 T cell receptor beta chains below all came from one sample that was sequenced in a study of shared clonotypes between healthy human individuals. Assay: immunoSEQ multiplex PCR; the TCRdb copy retains only in-frame clones and omits some. The sample lists some 2.1 million clones, roughly 95% seen once, with roughly 0.13% in the top ten. The sequenced sample was naive CD4+ T cells sorted from blood. Subset in this sample: CD45RA+ positively selected. Receptors originate from a man aged 18 to 29 in good health.

This chain links TRBV9 with TRBJ2-3; perhaps TRBD2 as D (5 bases). V lost 2 bases to trimming and J lost 6 bases, with 13 bases between them. The CDR3 has 14 residues. CDR1 is SGDLS and CDR2 is YYNGEE in the germline V gene. As DNA, the CDR3 is TGTGCCAGCAGCGTCCCCAACGAGGGTGATACGCAGTATTTT. This encodes CASSVPNEGDTQYF.

This chain links TRBV4-1 with TRBJ2-2, with 7 bases that match TRBD2. Trimming cost V 4 bases and J 4 bases; bases outside gene matches: 12. The CDR3 has 17 residues. Germline V gene lookup returns CDR1 MGHRA and CDR2 YSYEKL. In DNA, the CDR3 is TGCGCCAGCAGCCGAGTGACCGGGACTAAGGGCACCGGGGAGCTGTTTTTT. The encoded protein is CASSRVTGTKGTGELFF.

For the CDR3, the DNA is TGTGCCTGGAGTGGAGACAGGGAACAGCCCCAGCATTTT. Its protein is CAWSGDREQPQHF. This chain links TRBV30 with TRBJ1-5, with 7 bases fitting TRBD1. The CDR3 runs to 13 residues. Trimming took 1 base from V and 7 from J; bases not matched to a gene: 4. Germline V gene data show CDR1 as GTSNPN and CDR2 as SVGIG (reference sequence). Filled out from reference TRBV30 and TRBJ1-5, the complete variable domain reads SQTIHQWPATLVQPVGSPLSLECTVEGTSNPNLYWYRQAAGRGLQLLFYSVGIGQISSEVPQNLSASRPQDRQFILSSKKLLLSDSGFYLCAWSGDREQPQHFGDGTRLSIL.

CDR3 nucleotide sequence: TGTGCCAGCAGCGAGACAGGGAACCTCTTTGGTGAGCAGTACTTC. Amino acids: CASSETGNLFGEQYF. The V gene is TRBV28, the J gene TRBJ2-7; 7 bases match TRBD1. This CDR3 comprises 15 residues. The germline gives CDR1 MDHEN, CDR2 SYDVKM. Trimming took 6 bases from V and 7 from J; bases not matched to a gene: 15.

This clone was detected once. J is TRBJ1-1 and V is TRBV2, with D unresolved. CDR1 and CDR2 (germline): SNHLY, FYNNEI. The V end was cut by 6 bases, the J end by 1 base, with 9 bases between. The CDR3 spans 13 residues. The CDR3 is CASSYNRNTEAFF. As DNA, the CDR3 is TGTGCCAGCAGCTACAACAGGAACACTGAAGCTTTCTTT.

The sample holds a few counts of this clone. The chain couples TRBV6-1 to TRBJ1-3; D is unresolved. The CDR3 length is 16 residues. V lost 0 bases and J lost 0, with 9 bases in between. Germline CDR1 reads MNHNS; CDR2 reads SASEGT. The CDR3 DNA follows: TGTGCCAGCAGTGAAGCGAGCCTAACCTCTGGAAACACCATATATTTT. Amino acid sequence: CASSEASLTSGNTIYF.

V usage is TRBV27 and J usage is TRBJ2-3, with TRBD1 matching over 7 bases. Germline V gene data show CDR1 as MNHEY and CDR2 as SMNVEV (reference sequence). With 7 bases clipped from V and 4 bases from J, the junction kept 5 bases outside the gene matches. The CDR3 spans 13 residues. The CDR3 region has the DNA TGTGCCAGCATGAGACAGGGCCCAGATACGCAGTATTTT. Its translation: CASMRQGPDTQYF.

The rearrangement links TRBV5-4 to TRBJ2-5; 10 bases line up with TRBD2. After removal of 3 bases from V and 5 bases from J, the junction contained 4 bases not matched to a gene. This CDR3 spans 14 amino acids. CDR1 SGHNT and CDR2 YYREEE come from the germline V gene (reference sequence). CDR3 sequence: CASSSQTSGETQYF. The CDR3 nucleotides are TGTGCCAGCAGCTCACAGACTAGCGGGGAGACCCAGTACTTC. Supplemented by reference TRBV5-4 and TRBJ2-5, the full variable domain reads ETGVTQSPTHLIKTRGQQVTLRCSSQSGHNTVSWYQQALGQGPQFIFQYYREEENGRGNFPPRFSGLQFPNYSSELNVNALELDDSALYLCASSSQTSGETQYFGPGTRLLVL.

This chain's CDR3 is CASSQPTTDTQYF. The CDR3 bases are TGCGCCAGCAGCCAACCGACTACGGATACGCAGTATTTT. This sequence joins TRBV5-1 and TRBJ2-3; D perhaps matches TRBD2 (5 bases). Germline V gene data show CDR1 as SGHRS and CDR2 as YFSETQ. Deletions cut 4 bases from V and 6 bases from J, with 12 bases between. CDR3 size: 13 residues.

This chain joins TRBV7-3 and TRBJ1-6; D not certain. Deletions cut 1 base from V and 5 bases from J, with 6 bases between. CDR1 is SGHTA, CDR2 FQGTGA, per germline. CDR3 size: 14 residues. CDR3 in amino acids: CASSLSPNNSPLHF. The CDR3, as DNA: TGTGCCAGCAGCTTAAGCCCCAATAATTCACCCCTCCACTTT.

The chain recombines TRBV5-1 with TRBJ1-1, with 10 bases that match TRBD1. Germline CDR1 SGHRS, CDR2 YFSETQ. There are 15 residues in the CDR3. Trimming cost V 7 bases and J 1 base; bases outside gene matches: 7. CDR3 region: CASLPGQGWNTEAFF. The CDR3 DNA is TGCGCCAGCCTACCGGGACAGGGGTGGAACACTGAAGCTTTCTTT.

A word on this clone: Other DNA variants within this sample encode the same CDR3. The V gene is TRBV10-3, the J gene TRBJ1-2, with 7 nucleotides matching TRBD1. The CDR3 runs 14 residues. With 3 bases clipped from V and 0 bases from J, the junction kept 1 base outside the gene matches. Germline CDR1 and CDR2: ENHRY and SYGVKD. The CDR3 loop is CAISEGTANYGYTF. In DNA, the CDR3 is TGTGCCATCAGTGAAGGGACAGCTAACTATGGCTACACCTTC.

The chain carries TRBV4-1 and TRBJ2-3; D gene uncertain. The CDR3 spans 15 residues. Germline V gene lookup returns CDR1 MGHRA and CDR2 YSYEKL. Trimming pared 0 bases from V and 3 bases from J, leaving 10 bases between. The CDR3 sequence is CASSQEVAVTDTQYF. In DNA, the CDR3 is TGCGCCAGCAGCCAAGAAGTTGCGGTTACAGATACGCAGTATTTT.

The rearrangement links TRBV9 to TRBJ2-2, with 7 bases aligning to TRBD1. Germline trimming cut 1 base from V and 0 bases from J; bases unmatched to any gene: 6. Germline lookup yields CDR1 SGDLS and CDR2 YYNGEE. The CDR3 runs to 17 residues. The DNA for the CDR3 is TGTGCCAGCAGCGTATTTGGAACAGGGGCGAACACCGGGGAGCTGTTTTTT. This translates into CASSVFGTGANTGELFF.

The V gene is TRBV20-1, the J gene TRBJ1-1, with TRBD1 as a possible D gene (6 bases). Germline V gene sequence: CDR1 DFQATT, CDR2 SNEGSKA (reference sequence). Trimming took off 6 bases at V and 6 bases at J, with 11 bases between the two ends. The CDR3 contains 11 residues. In nucleotides, the CDR3 is TGCAGTGCCCCAGCAGGGGCTGAAGCTTTCTTT. Translating it yields CSAPAGAEAFF.

V is TRBV10-1 and J is TRBJ2-2; perhaps D is TRBD1 or TRBD2 (5 bases each). This CDR3 comprises 15 residues. Per the germline V gene, CDR1 is WNHNN and CDR2 is SYGVQD (reference sequence). Between the trimmed V and J ends, which lost 6 bases and 0 bases, there was a span of 11 bases. The CDR3 nucleotides are TGCGCCAGCAGCCGGGACCAGACGAACACCGGGGAGCTGTTTTTT. Protein sequence: CASSRDQTNTGELFF.

Regarding this clone: Other DNA sequences within the sample encode an identical CDR3. The chain has TRBV28 and TRBJ2-7, with a possible D match to TRBD1 (5 bases). Trimming took off 7 bases at V and 4 bases at J, with 14 bases between the two ends. This CDR3 is built from 13 residues. CDR1 is MDHEN and CDR2 is SYDVKM in the germline V gene. The CDR3 DNA sequence: TGTGCCAGCAATTCTTTAGACAGTTACGAGCAGTACTTC. Amino acid sequence: CASNSLDSYEQYF.

The chain links TRBV27 to TRBJ2-7, with 10 bases aligning to TRBD2. The CDR3 loop spans 14 amino acids. Germline V gene sequence: CDR1 MNHEY, CDR2 SMNVEV (reference sequence). J lost 3 bases, V lost 5 bases, and 4 bases had no gene match. CDR3 DNA sequence: TGTGCCAGCAGTCTACTAGCGGGGAACTACGAGCAGTACTTC. It is translated as CASSLLAGNYEQYF.

The chain combines TRBV6-6 with TRBJ1-2; D may be TRBD1 (5 bases). The V and J ends lost 5 bases and 4 bases respectively, with 11 bases between them. The CDR3 runs to 13 residues. The germline V gene has CDR1 MNHNY and CDR2 SVGAGI (reference sequence). The chain's CDR3 is CASSKQVPYGYTF. In DNA form, the CDR3 reads TGTGCCAGCAGTAAACAGGTTCCCTATGGCTACACCTTC.

This sequence joins TRBV30 and TRBJ1-1; no reliable D call. Trimming took off 0 bases at V and 4 bases at J, with 12 bases between the two ends. CDR3 length equals 14 residues. Germline assignment: CDR1 GTSNPN and CDR2 SVGIG (reference sequence). CDR3 residues: CAWSVPGFTTEAFF. In DNA, the CDR3 is TGTGCCTGGAGTGTACCGGGGTTTACCACTGAAGCTTTCTTT.

CDR3 DNA sequence: TGTGCCATCAGTGAGAGGGTGGCCAATTCACCCCTCCACTTT. This gives the protein CAISERVANSPLHF. The chain uses TRBV10-3 and TRBJ1-6; D is uncertain. The V gene's germline CDR1 is ENHRY and CDR2 SYGVKD. CDR3 length equals 14 residues. Trimming cost V 2 bases and J 7 bases, with 9 bases left between them.

CDR3 residues: CASRKGQKGSEQYF. For the CDR3, the DNA is TGTGCCAGCAGAAAGGGGCAGAAGGGAAGCGAGCAGTACTTC. V usage is TRBV28 and J usage is TRBJ2-7, with a possible D match to TRBD1 (5 bases). V dropped 6 bases and J dropped 6 bases, with 18 bases sitting between them. The V gene's germline CDR1 is MDHEN and CDR2 SYDVKM. This CDR3 is 14 amino acids long.

The chain is built from TRBV6-5 and TRBJ1-3; 7 bases are shared with TRBD1. The CDR3 totals 15 residues. The V gene's germline CDR1 is MNHEY and CDR2 SVGAGI. The J segment lost 3 bases and the V segment lost 5 bases, leaving 7 bases of the junction unmatched. The CDR3 DNA reads TGTGCCAGCAGTCCCGGACAGGTCCTTGGAAACACCATATATTTT. Translating it yields CASSPGQVLGNTIYF.

The chain carries TRBV5-4 and TRBJ1-2; 11 bases map to TRBD1. Germline-derived CDR1 and CDR2 are SGHNT and YYREEE (reference sequence). The CDR3 length is 16 residues. Germline trimming cut 4 bases from V and 6 bases from J; bases unmatched to any gene: 11. The CDR3 DNA reads TGTGCCAGCAGCCCAAGACCGGGACAGGGGGTTGATGGCTACACCTTC. Protein sequence: CASSPRPGQGVDGYTF. Drawing the rest from reference TRBV5-4 and TRBJ1-2, the complete variable domain is ETGVTQSPTHLIKTRGQQVTLRCSSQSGHNTVSWYQQALGQGPQFIFQYYREEENGRGNFPPRFSGLQFPNYSSELNVNALELDDSALYLCASSPRPGQGVDGYTFGSGTRLTVV.

V is TRBV2 and J is TRBJ1-2; D gene unclear. Germline lookup yields CDR1 SNHLY and CDR2 FYNNEI. V lost 8 bases and J 2 bases, leaving 15 bases between the germline ends. The CDR3 length is 14 residues. In DNA form, the CDR3 reads TGTGCCAGCTGTAGTTCAGAAGAAAACTATGGCTACACCTTC. Translation gives CASCSSEENYGYTF.

The V and J genes are TRBV30 and TRBJ1-1, with D unclear. This CDR3 is 15 amino acids long. The germline CDR1 and CDR2 sequences are GTSNPN and SVGIG (reference sequence). V was clipped by 1 base and J by 6 bases, with 18 bases between them. CDR3 bases: TGTGCCTGGAGTGCCCCCCCGGGAACCAACTCTGAAGCTTTCTTT. Protein sequence: CAWSAPPGTNSEAFF.

This chain uses TRBV6-5 with TRBJ1-1, with 7 bases matching TRBD1. V was clipped by 6 bases and J by 2 bases; unmatched bases: 9. The CDR3 is made up of 15 amino acids. The germline V gene has CDR1 MNHEY and CDR2 SVGAGI. The CDR3 DNA reads as TGTGCCAGCAGGGCCCAGGGGGGGGGCAACACTGAAGCTTTCTTT. Protein product: CASRAQGGGNTEAFF.